This T cell receptor (beta chain) was documented in a study of blood T cell repertoires in COVID-19. Study-wide context: Material from acute and convalescent COVID-19 was sourced from the United States, Italy and Spain. T cells, B-cell-depleted T cells, or PBMCs supplied cDNA or gDNA.

In the authors' methods: Counts of nucleated cells, estimated from reference gene primer amplification, were obtained. Assay used: immunoSEQ multiplex PCR; TCRdb lists only in-frame clones, some missing. The D gene and trimming were derived from the DNA, and the V and J assignments and clone size from that table. This sample carries about 14,000 clones, roughly 87% of them seen once, and the ten largest clones take around 15%. The V and J ends lost 5 bases and 9 bases, in that order; junction bases with no gene match: 10. The CDR3 extends over 15 amino acids. Germline V gene sequence: CDR1 MNHEY, CDR2 SMNVEV (reference sequence).

This TCR was recovered from a human donor with active COVID-19. The donor label of this sample is uncertain. The genes are TRBV27 and TRBJ2-1; 10 bases map to TRBD2. Sequenced material: peripheral blood. Here the CDR3 DNA reads TGTGCCAGCAGTATCTCCCTAGCGGGAGTGTCTGAGCAGTTCTTC. This encodes CASSISLAGVSEQFF.